This TCR beta chain came from a study of blood T cell repertoires in COVID-19. The CDR3 has 15 residues. The V and J ends lost 2 bases and 7 bases, in that order; junction bases with no gene match: 8. The germline gives CDR1 SGHRS, CDR2 YFSETQ. The data were produced by immunoSEQ multiplex PCR, yet TCRdb's version contains in-frame clones alone and is incomplete. The sample contains some 210,000 clones, 80% to 90% of which appear only once. Recovered status in Cohort 3 required two negative PCRs, clearance, or symptom resolution. This clonotype was sampled from a man in his forties or fifties who had recovered from COVID-19. This rearrangement joins TRBV5-1 to TRBJ1-1, with 10 bases lining up with TRBD1. Sequenced: PBMCs or T cells enriched from blood (not recorded which). CDR3 sequence reads: CASSFLDRGQVEAFF. CDR3 nucleotides: TGCGCCAGCAGCTTCCTAGACAGGGGGCAGGTTGAAGCTTTCTTT.